This T cell receptor beta chain was documented in a study of tumour-infiltrating T cells in Burkitt lymphoma. Study background: Overall and progression-free survival were predicted by productive clonality.

V shed 5 bases and J shed 1 base, with 2 bases lying between them. CDR1 and CDR2 from the germline V gene are MDHEN and SYDVKM. This CDR3 spans 12 amino acids. The method was immunoSEQ multiplex PCR; TCRdb's version includes in-frame clones alone and lacks a portion of them. This repertoire shows 12,000 to 15,000 clones, 30% found once; its top ten account for 6% to 8%. The receptor was derived from a human donor with diffuse large B-cell lymphoma. The chain employs TRBV28 and TRBJ2-2; D unresolved. The source material was tumor tissue. CDR3 amino acids: CASSVNTGELFF. CDR3 nucleotides: TGTGCCAGCAGTGTGAACACCGGGGAGCTGTTTTTT.